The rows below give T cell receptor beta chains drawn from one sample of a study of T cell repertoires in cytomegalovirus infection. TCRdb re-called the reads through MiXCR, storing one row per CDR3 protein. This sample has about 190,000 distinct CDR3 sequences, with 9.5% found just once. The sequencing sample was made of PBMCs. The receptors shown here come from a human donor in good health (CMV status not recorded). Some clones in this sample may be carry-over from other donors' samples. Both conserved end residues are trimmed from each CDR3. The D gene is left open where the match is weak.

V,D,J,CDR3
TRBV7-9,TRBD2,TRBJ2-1,ASSSPSRLAISYNEQF
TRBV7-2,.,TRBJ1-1,ASSPPGRGETEAF
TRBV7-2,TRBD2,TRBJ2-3,ASSLVTSGTDTQY
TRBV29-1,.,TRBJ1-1,SSLGGLNTEAF
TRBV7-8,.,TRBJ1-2,ASSLVSSPPNYT
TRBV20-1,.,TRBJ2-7,SARVPGTYEQY
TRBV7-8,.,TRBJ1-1,ASSPGSVPEAF
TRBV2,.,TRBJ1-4,ASSRTDEKLF
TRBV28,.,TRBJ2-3,ASSDTRTDTQY
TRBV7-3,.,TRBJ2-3,ASSFASPADTQY
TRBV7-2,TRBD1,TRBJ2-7,ASSLEGTGPGEQY
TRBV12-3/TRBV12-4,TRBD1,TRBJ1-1,ASSSHTNRGRNTEAF
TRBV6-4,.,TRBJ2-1,ASSAAGSYNEQF
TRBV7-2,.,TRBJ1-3,ASSLVPGNTIY
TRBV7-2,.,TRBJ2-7,ASSLAQGRHEQY
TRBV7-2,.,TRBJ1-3,ASSLTGNGRDTIY
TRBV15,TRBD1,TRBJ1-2,ATRKKSTGEYGYT
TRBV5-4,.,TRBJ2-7,ASSPAVVGEQY
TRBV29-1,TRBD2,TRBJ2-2,SVEGVAGETTGELF
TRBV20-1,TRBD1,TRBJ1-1,SAIRQGLDTEAF
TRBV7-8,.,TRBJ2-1,ASSQRYNEQF
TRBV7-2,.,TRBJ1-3,ASSLSGLGGNTIY
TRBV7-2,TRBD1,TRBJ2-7,ASSHGQGYEQY
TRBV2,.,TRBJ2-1,ASSDHFNEQF
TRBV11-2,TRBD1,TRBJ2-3,ASSLDRGPTDTQY
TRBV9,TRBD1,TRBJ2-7,ASSPTGNSYEQY
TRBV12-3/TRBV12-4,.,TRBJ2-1,ASSFRPFLGGAAYNEQF
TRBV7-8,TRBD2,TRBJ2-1,ASSFGSGIREEQF
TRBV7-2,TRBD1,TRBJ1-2,ASSPRTGGYGYT
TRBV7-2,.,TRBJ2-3,ASSLGTVGADTQY
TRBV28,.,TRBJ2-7,ASSDAQQTLEYEQY
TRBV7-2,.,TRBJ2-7,ASRTTGSYEQY
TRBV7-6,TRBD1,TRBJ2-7,ASSLDRGLHEQY
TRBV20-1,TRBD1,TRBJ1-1,SARTGTGKAF
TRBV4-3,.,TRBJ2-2,ASRDTKNTGELF
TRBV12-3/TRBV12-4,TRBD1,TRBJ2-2,ASSPRTGLTGELF
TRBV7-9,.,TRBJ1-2,ASSPRDYGYT
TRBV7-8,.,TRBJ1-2,ASSHPGQNYGYT
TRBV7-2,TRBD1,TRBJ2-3,ASSFGTVTDTQY
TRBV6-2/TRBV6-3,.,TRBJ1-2,ASSSRTALNYGYT
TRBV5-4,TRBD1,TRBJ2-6,ASSYRDRVFSGANVLT
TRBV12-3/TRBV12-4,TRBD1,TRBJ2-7,ASSGQGSSYEQY
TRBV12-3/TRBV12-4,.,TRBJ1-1,ASSLSVGKNTEAF
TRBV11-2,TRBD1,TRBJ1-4,ASSGRGRVEKLF
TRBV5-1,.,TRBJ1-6,ASSLDRSDNGSPLH
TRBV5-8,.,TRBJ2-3,ASSLNRVGVDTQY